These 2 T cell receptor beta chains came from one sample sequenced in a study of control samples from healthy donors and cancer patients. Measured with immunoSEQ multiplex PCR; TCRdb has only the in-frame clones, and not every one. The data show 400,000 to 450,000 clones, more than 80% seen once. The sequenced sample was PBMCs. Receptors originate from a middle-aged man with head and neck cancer.

This rearrangement joins TRBV7-2 to TRBJ2-1, with D unclear. The CDR3 totals 13 residues. Germline V lookup: CDR1 SGHTA, CDR2 FQGNSA. V lost 3 bases, J lost 4 bases, and 7 bases lay in between. CDR3 amino acids: CASSLTLYNEQFF. Written as DNA, the CDR3 is TGTGCCAGCAGCTTGACTCTATACAATGAGCAGTTCTTC.

This sequence joins TRBV30 and TRBJ2-5; 9 bases fit TRBD1. Trimming took 1 base from V and 5 from J; bases not matched to a gene: 8. Germline CDR1 reads GTSNPN; CDR2 reads SVGIG (reference sequence). The length of the CDR3 is 15 residues. The CDR3 coding sequence is TGTGCCTGGAGTGCAGGGACAGGGACCTGGGAGACCCAGTACTTC. Translated: CAWSAGTGTWETQYF.